Detailed here is one T cell receptor beta chain. With 3 bases removed from V and 7 bases from J, the gap between germline ends came to 15 bases. This CDR3 is built from 14 residues. Germline V gives CDR1 LNHDA, CDR2 SQIVND (reference sequence). The repertoire was sequenced with immunoSEQ multiplex PCR; TCRdb's copy has only in-frame clones and lacks some. The table has around 85,000 clones, around 90% seen once. This record comes from a study of blood T cell repertoires in COVID-19. Study as a whole: The cDNA or gDNA used as material had been derived from T cells, B-cell-depleted T cells, or PBMCs.

This TCR derives from a man in his 60s with acute or convalescent COVID-19. The genes are TRBV19 and TRBJ1-2; D is unresolved. The sample taken for sequencing was peripheral blood. The CDR3 region has the DNA TGTGCCAGTAGTATTCGAGGAGAGAACCCTGGCTACACCTTC. Translating gives CASSIRGENPGYTF.